Listed below are T cell receptor beta chains from one sample, sequenced in a study of shared clonotypes between healthy human individuals. Sequenced by immunoSEQ multiplex PCR; TCRdb stores in-frame clones only, minus some. The table lists 1.6 million or so clones, 98% to 99% of them singletons. The sample taken for sequencing was naive CD4+ T cells sorted from blood. The receptors originated from a man aged 25 to 40 in good health. CDR3s include the opening cysteine and the closing phenylalanine or tryptophan. A D gene is named only where the DNA matches it firmly. Clone sizes are given selectively: once, few, many, or a class where the clone is expanded.

J gene,clone size,D gene,V gene,CDR3 protein,CDR3 DNA
TRBJ2-5,-,TRBD1,TRBV28,CASSFSRGPYQETQYF,TGTGCCAGCAGTTTTTCGAGGGGGCCGTACCAAGAGACCCAGTACTTC
TRBJ1-1,-,-,TRBV5-1,CASSLGWRQAMNTEAFF,TGCGCCAGCAGCTTGGGTTGGCGTCAGGCTATGAACACTGAAGCTTTCTTT
TRBJ1-5,-,-,TRBV29-1,CSVEVSGNQPQHF,TGCAGCGTTGAAGTCTCGGGAAATCAGCCCCAGCATTTT
TRBJ2-7,-,TRBD1,TRBV14,CASSQDWDRAGEQYF,TGTGCCAGCAGCCAAGATTGGGACAGGGCCGGCGAGCAGTACTTC
TRBJ2-5,-,-,TRBV19,CASSIQKETQYF,TGTGCCAGTAGTATTCAGAAAGAGACCCAGTACTTC
TRBJ2-7,-,-,TRBV18,CASSQSERTYEQYF,TGTGCCAGCTCACAGTCTGAACGAACCTACGAGCAGTACTTC
TRBJ2-7,-,-,TRBV5-4,CASSLDPGSYEQYF,TGTGCCAGCAGCTTGGATCCGGGGTCCTACGAGCAGTACTTC
TRBJ2-2,-,TRBD1,TRBV28,CASSFPTVNPRDRVFTGELFF,TGTGCCAGCAGTTTCCCGACGGTCAACCCCCGGGACAGGGTTTTCACCGGGGAGCTGTTTTTT
TRBJ1-1,-,-,TRBV7-6,CASSLAIRHSSLNTEAFF,TGTGCCAGCAGCTTAGCCATAAGGCACAGCTCCTTGAACACTGAAGCTTTCTTT
TRBJ1-1,once,-,TRBV7-2,CASSLAGTALNTEAFF,TGTGCCAGCAGCTTAGCGGGCACAGCTCTGAACACTGAAGCTTTCTTT
TRBJ2-2,-,-,TRBV5-4,CASSLDGRTGELFF,TGTGCCAGCAGCTTGGATGGGAGAACCGGGGAGCTGTTTTTT
TRBJ2-7,-,-,TRBV7-7,CASSLNKGSYEQYF,TGTGCTAGCAGCTTAAATAAAGGCTCCTACGAGCAGTACTTC
TRBJ2-7,-,TRBD1,TRBV4-3,CASSQEGQGWYEQYF,TGCGCCAGCAGCCAAGAGGGACAGGGTTGGTACGAGCAGTACTTC
TRBJ2-1,-,TRBD2,TRBV5-6,CASSLTSGRAPSSYNEQFF,TGTGCCAGCAGCCTAACTAGCGGGCGGGCTCCTAGCTCCTACAATGAGCAGTTCTTC
TRBJ2-7,once,TRBD2,TRBV27,CASSSLAGGPGAEQYF,TGTGCCAGCAGTTCCTTAGCGGGAGGGCCGGGGGCCGAGCAGTACTTC
TRBJ2-7,once,-,TRBV7-2,CASSQVGGEQYF,TGTGCCAGCAGCCAAGTTGGGGGCGAGCAGTACTTC
TRBJ1-1,-,-,TRBV7-9,CASNKPMNTEAFF,TGTGCCAGCAACAAACCAATGAACACTGAAGCTTTCTTT
TRBJ2-7,-,TRBD1,TRBV9,CASSVGGTGPDEQYF,TGTGCCAGCAGCGTAGGCGGGACAGGGCCCGACGAGCAGTACTTC
TRBJ2-5,-,TRBD2,TRBV18,CASSPLAGTGGETQYF,TGTGCCAGCTCACCGCTAGCGGGAACGGGAGGAGAGACCCAGTACTTC
TRBJ2-1,-,-,TRBV7-2,CASSLGTDSYNEQFF,TGTGCCAGCAGCTTAGGGACAGACTCCTACAATGAGCAGTTCTTC
TRBJ2-1,once,-,TRBV5-1,CASSAVGLYNEQFF,TGCGCCAGCAGCGCCGTGGGACTCTACAATGAGCAGTTCTTC
TRBJ1-1,-,-,TRBV27,CASSLLSTLNTEAFF,TGTGCCAGCAGTTTATTGAGCACACTGAACACTGAAGCTTTCTTT
TRBJ1-5,-,TRBD1,TRBV19,CASRGPRGQGFQPQHF,TGTGCCAGTAGGGGCCCCAGGGGACAGGGGTTTCAGCCCCAGCATTTT
TRBJ1-2,-,-,TRBV14,CASSPLNHNYGYTF,TGTGCCAGCAGCCCCTTGAACCATAACTATGGCTACACCTTC
TRBJ2-7,once,-,TRBV5-1,CASSLKGVEQYF,TGCGCCAGCAGCTTAAAAGGGGTGGAGCAGTACTTC
TRBJ1-1,-,-,TRBV7-7,CASSFRLNTEAFF,TGTGCCAGCAGCTTCAGGCTGAACACTGAAGCTTTCTTT
TRBJ2-7,once,-,TRBV2,CASSALSYEQYF,TGTGCCAGCAGTGCCTTGTCGTACGAGCAGTACTTC
TRBJ2-3,-,-,TRBV19,CASSSGADTQYF,TGTGCCAGTAGTTCGGGAGCAGATACGCAGTATTTT
TRBJ1-3,once,-,TRBV5-4,CASSLKSGNTIYF,TGTGCCAGCAGTCTAAAGTCGGGAAACACCATATATTTT
TRBJ2-4,-,TRBD2,TRBV4-3,CASSQDAGTREGIQYF,TGCGCCAGCAGCCAAGATGCAGGTACCAGGGAGGGCATTCAGTACTTC
TRBJ1-5,-,-,TRBV7-9,CASSIQGGQPQHF,TGTGCCAGCAGTATACAGGGAGGTCAGCCCCAGCATTTT
TRBJ1-2,once,-,TRBV28,CATMGPQFNYGYTF,TGTGCCACAATGGGGCCACAGTTCAACTATGGCTACACCTTC
TRBJ2-1,once,TRBD1,TRBV5-4,CASSLPGTGFNEQFF,TGTGCCAGCAGCCTACCCGGGACAGGGTTCAATGAGCAGTTCTTC
TRBJ2-3,-,-,TRBV7-2,CASSPNRSPDTQYF,TGTGCCAGCAGCCCCAACCGGAGTCCAGATACGCAGTATTTT
TRBJ2-7,once,TRBD2,TRBV6-5,CASSHRLAGSYEQYF,TGTGCCAGCAGCCACCGACTAGCGGGATCCTACGAGCAGTACTTC
TRBJ1-1,-,-,TRBV18,CASSPLQNTEAFF,TGTGCCAGCTCACCGCTACAAAACACTGAAGCTTTCTTT
TRBJ1-1,-,-,TRBV30,CAWSPSREAFF,TGTGCCTGGAGTCCATCCCGTGAAGCTTTCTTT
TRBJ2-7,-,-,TRBV9,CASTRGAGDSYEQYF,TGTGCCAGCACCCGGGGGGCAGGAGACTCCTACGAGCAGTACTTC
TRBJ2-7,-,TRBD2,TRBV14,CASSQLAGAHEQYF,TGTGCCAGCAGCCAACTAGCGGGAGCACACGAGCAGTACTTC
TRBJ2-1,-,-,TRBV5-8,CASSTAEWARSYNEQFF,TGTGCCAGCAGCACCGCCGAATGGGCTCGGTCCTACAATGAGCAGTTCTTC
TRBJ2-3,-,TRBD2,TRBV6-5,CASSWGLAGSTDTQYF,TGTGCCAGCAGTTGGGGACTAGCGGGATCCACAGATACGCAGTATTTT
TRBJ2-5,-,-,TRBV5-1,CASSWNRAIEETQYF,TGCGCCAGCAGCTGGAACCGGGCCATTGAAGAGACCCAGTACTTC
TRBJ2-1,-,-,TRBV7-8,CASSSPRDDEFF,TGTGCCAGCAGCTCGCCCAGGGACGATGAGTTCTTC
TRBJ2-7,-,TRBD2,TRBV29-1,CSVGRLAGQQYF,TGCAGCGTTGGCAGACTAGCGGGCCAGCAGTACTTC
TRBJ1-5,-,-,TRBV30,CAWSLQVGQPQHF,TGTGCCTGGAGCTTACAGGTGGGACAGCCCCAGCATTTT
TRBJ2-2,once,-,TRBV27,CASSFVRNTGELFF,TGTGCCAGCAGTTTTGTTAGGAACACCGGGGAGCTGTTTTTT
TRBJ1-1,-,-,TRBV5-1,CASSLGRVNTEAFF,TGCGCCAGCAGCTTGGGACGGGTGAACACTGAAGCTTTCTTT
TRBJ2-1,-,TRBD2,TRBV5-4,CASSYGEGQNEQFF,TGTGCCAGCAGCTACGGGGAGGGCCAGAATGAGCAGTTCTTC
TRBJ2-7,-,-,TRBV10-3,CAISETSYEQYF,TGTGCCATCAGTGAAACCTCCTACGAGCAGTACTTC
TRBJ1-1,-,TRBD1,TRBV7-2,CASADGGTGNTEAFF,TGTGCCAGCGCGGACGGAGGGACAGGGAACACTGAAGCTTTCTTT
TRBJ2-3,few,-,TRBV11-2,CASSLAGTDTQYF,TGTGCCAGCAGCTTAGCGGGCACAGATACGCAGTATTTT
TRBJ1-1,-,-,TRBV2,CASTGGRDTEAFF,TGTGCCAGCACCGGAGGGAGGGACACTGAAGCTTTCTTT